This record concerns one TCR beta chain sequence. This sample was included in a study of blood T cell repertoires in COVID-19. Study-level background: Spain, Italy and the United States supplied samples that represented acute and convalescent COVID-19. T cells, B-cell-depleted T cells, or PBMCs provided the cDNA or gDNA that served as material.

Authors' processing steps: Amplification of reference gene primers provided the estimated nucleated cell counts. The assay was immunoSEQ multiplex PCR, and TCRdb's table has in-frame clones only and misses some. V and J calls and clone size come straight from that table; D and trimming were deduced from the DNA. Counted here are under 250,000 clones, around 90% occurring once; the ten biggest clones make up roughly 6.5%. This CDR3 spans 18 amino acids. Germline CDR1 reads SGHTA; CDR2 reads FQGTGA. The ends lost 5 bases at V and 2 bases at J; junction bases unmatched: 15. The sequence came from a man aged 55 to 69 who had recovered from COVID-19. Sequencing input: peripheral blood. The V call is TRBV7-3, the J call TRBJ1-2, with 9 bases aligning to TRBD1. The CDR3 region has the DNA TGTGCCAGCAGCCCCGGCGGGTGGGGACAGGGATTAAACTATGGCTACACCTTC. Translation: CASSPGGWGQGLNYGYTF.